This TCR beta chain appears in the sequencing data of a study of shared clonotypes between healthy human individuals. Clones were read by immunoSEQ multiplex PCR, and TCRdb kept only the in-frame ones, dropping some. The sample records millions of clones, roughly nine tenths being singletons. Trimming removed 6 bases from V and 4 bases from J, with 18 bases in between. This CDR3 comprises 15 residues. The germline V gene encodes CDR1 MNHNS and CDR2 SASEGT. The sample comprised naive CD4+ T cells sorted from blood. Stated subset: CD45RA+ positively selected. The TCR sequence derives from a man between 18 and 35 years old in good health. This chain links TRBV6-1 with TRBJ1-2; no definite D call. CDR3 loop: CASSQTRGFSYGYTF. DNA of the CDR3: TGTGCCAGCAGCCAGACGCGGGGTTTCTCCTATGGCTACACCTTC.